These 20 T cell receptor beta chains share one sample of origin, sequenced in a study of cytomegalovirus exposure and HLA in healthy donors. 60 Vbeta and 13 Jbeta primers were used in PCR. Method: immunoSEQ multiplex PCR; TCRdb's copy keeps in-frame clones and lacks some. The table includes some 100,000 clones, approximately 80% detected once. The sequenced sample consisted of PBMCs. These receptors were taken from a female donor in good health and CMV-seronegative.

The chain combines TRBV6-6 with TRBJ1-2; D uncertain. Germline assignment: CDR1 MNHNY and CDR2 SVGAGI (reference sequence). The CDR3 totals 11 residues. The ends were cut back, 1 base at V and 7 bases at J, with 4 bases in the middle. CDR3 DNA sequence: TGTGCCAGCAGTTACTTCGGTGGCTACACCTTC. Translated: CASSYFGGYTF.

This sequence joins TRBV7-9 and TRBJ1-2, with no clear D. Germline V gene data show CDR1 as SEHNR and CDR2 as FQNEAQ (reference sequence). CDR3 length equals 15 residues. Deletions cut 4 bases from V and 7 bases from J, with 19 bases between. The CDR3 spells CASSSEIHGIGGYTF. In DNA, the CDR3 is TGTGCCAGCAGCTCCGAAATCCACGGGATCGGTGGCTACACCTTC.

The chain employs TRBV4-1 and TRBJ1-1; D is unclear. This CDR3 comprises 15 residues. CDR1 MGHRA and CDR2 YSYEKL come from the germline V gene. V lost 0 bases and J lost 0, with 8 bases in between. The CDR3: CASSQEAGMNTEAFF. CDR3 DNA sequence: TGCGCCAGCAGCCAAGAAGCAGGCATGAACACTGAAGCTTTCTTT.

V usage is TRBV6-1 and J usage is TRBJ1-2; D perhaps matches TRBD1 (5 bases). V was clipped by 6 bases and J by 7 bases, with 12 bases between them. Germline V gives CDR1 MNHNS, CDR2 SASEGT. This CDR3 has 12 amino acids. CDR3 amino acids: CASRPGGGGYTF. The CDR3 bases are TGTGCCAGCAGACCCGGGGGGGGTGGCTACACCTTC.

The V call is TRBV27, the J call TRBJ2-5, with TRBD1 matching 10 bases. The better agreement between TRBJ2-7 and the DNA end casts doubt on the J call. The CDR3 is made up of 16 amino acids. From germline, CDR1 is MNHEY and CDR2 SMNVEV (reference sequence). Here the CDR3 DNA reads TGTGCCAGCAGTTTAATGACAGGGGGCGGAAGCTACGAGCAGTACTTC. Translation: CASSLMTGGGSYEQYF.

This clone came up a few times. V and J are TRBV6-5 and TRBJ1-1; D gene ambiguous. The CDR3 totals 13 residues. V gave up 6 bases and J gave up 6 bases, with 14 bases separating them. Germline assignment: CDR1 MNHEY and CDR2 SVGAGI. The CDR3 loop is CASSKAPGPEAFF. In DNA, the CDR3 is TGTGCCAGCAGCAAGGCCCCAGGCCCTGAAGCTTTCTTT.

The genes are TRBV5-1 and TRBJ2-7, with a possible D match to TRBD1 (6 bases). The germline gives CDR1 SGHRS, CDR2 YFSETQ. The CDR3 runs 12 residues. Trimming removed 5 bases at V and 5 bases at J, with 11 bases between. In DNA, the CDR3 is TGCGCCAGCAGTCAGGGGTTTGACGAGCAGTACTTC. Translating it yields CASSQGFDEQYF.

The genes are TRBV7-2 and TRBJ2-7; no definite D call. The germline V gene encodes CDR1 SGHTA and CDR2 FQGNSA. The CDR3 is made up of 14 amino acids. Trimming pared 1 base from V and 0 bases from J, leaving 7 bases between. The CDR3 protein is CASSLGQVSYEQYF. The CDR3 DNA reads as TGTGCCAGCAGCTTAGGACAAGTCTCCTACGAGCAGTACTTC.

V usage is TRBV27 and J usage is TRBJ2-7; D may be TRBD2 (6 bases). Trimming pared 5 bases from V and 4 bases from J, leaving 21 bases between. There are 16 residues in the CDR3. Germline CDR1 reads MNHEY; CDR2 reads SMNVEV (reference sequence). The CDR3 nucleotides are TGTGCCAGCAGTGACTCCTCCGGGACTGTCCTTTACGAGCAGTACTTC. Protein: CASSDSSGTVLYEQYF.

V and J are TRBV27 and TRBJ1-2, with 9 bases lining up with TRBD1. The germline CDR1 and CDR2 sequences are MNHEY and SMNVEV (reference sequence). The CDR3 runs 13 residues. V was clipped by 6 bases and J by 7 bases; unmatched bases: 6. CDR3 residues: CASSSRQGGGYTF. CDR3 DNA sequence: TGTGCCAGCAGCTCGCGACAGGGGGGTGGCTACACCTTC.

The V gene is TRBV5-1, the J gene TRBJ2-1; 8 bases map to TRBD1. The CDR3 extends over 17 amino acids. Looked up from germline, CDR1 is SGHRS and CDR2 is YFSETQ. Losses at the gene ends were 0 bases for V and 8 bases for J; bases not matched to a gene: 13. Here the CDR3 DNA reads TGCGCCAGCAGCTTGGCCCAAGCAGGGGGCATGTTTGATGAGCAGTTCTTC. Its protein is CASSLAQAGGMFDEQFF.

The chain recombines TRBV30 with TRBJ2-7; 8 nucleotides match TRBD1. V shed 1 base and J 5 bases; nucleotides not matched to a gene: 7. The CDR3 contains 14 residues. Germline CDR1 is GTSNPN and CDR2 is SVGIG (reference sequence). CDR3 residues: CAWSGGRGLHEQYF. DNA for the CDR3: TGTGCCTGGAGTGGGGGCAGGGGGCTTCACGAGCAGTACTTC. The variable domain in full, completed from reference TRBV30 and TRBJ2-7, reads SQTIHQWPATLVQPVGSPLSLECTVEGTSNPNLYWYRQAAGRGLQLLFYSVGIGQISSEVPQNLSASRPQDRQFILSSKKLLLSDSGFYLCAWSGGRGLHEQYFGPGTRLTVT.

The chain couples TRBV10-3 to TRBJ1-2, with D unclear. Trimming removed 3 bases at V and 1 base at J, with 3 bases between. Germline V gene data show CDR1 as ENHRY and CDR2 as SYGVKD. The CDR3 length is 12 residues. The CDR3 sequence is CAISDSNYGYTF. In DNA, the CDR3 is TGTGCCATCAGTGACAGTAACTATGGCTACACCTTC.

This chain links TRBV30 with TRBJ2-7, with 7 positions matching TRBD1. This CDR3 is 13 amino acids long. Germline trimming cut 3 bases from V and 5 bases from J; bases unmatched to any gene: 7. The germline V gene has CDR1 GTSNPN and CDR2 SVGIG (reference sequence). This CDR3 reads CAWRRRGGNEQYF. In DNA, the CDR3 is TGTGCCTGGAGACGAAGAGGGGGCAACGAGCAGTACTTC.

This sequence joins TRBV9 and TRBJ2-3; 9 bases are shared with TRBD2. The CDR3 length is 16 residues. The germline V gene encodes CDR1 SGDLS and CDR2 YYNGEE. V shed 5 bases, J shed 0 bases, and the junction held 7 bases outside the gene matches. This CDR3 is CASSKGTSPSTDTQYF. The CDR3 DNA follows: TGTGCCAGCAGTAAGGGGACTAGCCCTAGCACAGATACGCAGTATTTT.

The J gene is TRBJ2-5, the V gene TRBV4-1; the match to TRBD2 covers 7 bases. V lost 0 bases and J lost 5; bases outside the gene matches: 6. Germline values: CDR1 MGHRA, CDR2 YSYEKL. This CDR3 contains 15 residues. The CDR3 sequence is CASSQDQASGETQYF. CDR3 DNA sequence: TGCGCCAGCAGCCAAGATCAGGCTAGCGGTGAGACCCAGTACTTC.

About this clone: The same CDR3 also results from other DNA sequences found in this sample. This chain joins TRBV7-8 and TRBJ1-2; no reliable D call. Trimming took off 5 bases at V and 2 bases at J, with 9 bases between the two ends. This CDR3 comprises 13 residues. Germline lookup yields CDR1 SGHVS and CDR2 FQNEAQ. The CDR3 reads CASSPEVNYGYTF. As DNA, the CDR3 is TGTGCCAGCAGCCCAGAGGTCAACTATGGCTACACCTTC.

This clone has a single count. In DNA form, the CDR3 reads TGTGCCAGCTCCCGGGGACAGGGGGCCGCAGAGACCCAGTACTTC. Its translation is CASSRGQGAAETQYF. This chain uses TRBV18 with TRBJ2-5; 12 bases map to TRBD1. Germline CDR1 reads KGHSH; CDR2 reads LQKENI. The CDR3 spans 15 residues. V dropped 6 bases and J dropped 4; count of bases not matched to a gene: 6.

The rearrangement uses TRBV7-8 and TRBJ2-1; TRBD2 might be the D (6 bases). CDR3 size: 15 residues. Germline CDR1 reads SGHVS; CDR2 reads FQNEAQ. V shed 5 bases and J shed 4 bases, with 15 bases lying between them. The CDR3 spells CASSKKGTLYNEQFF. The CDR3 DNA is TGTGCCAGCAGCAAAAAAGGGACTCTATACAATGAGCAGTTCTTC.

The V gene is TRBV7-6, the J gene TRBJ2-2, with 16 bases aligning to TRBD2. The CDR3 length is 19 residues. With 3 bases clipped from V and 3 bases from J, the junction kept 7 bases outside the gene matches. Germline CDR1 is SGHVS and CDR2 is FNYEAQ. In DNA form, the CDR3 reads TGTGCCAGCAGCTTGACGGGACTAGCGGGGGGGCCTGACACCGGGGAGCTGTTTTTT. Protein: CASSLTGLAGGPDTGELFF.